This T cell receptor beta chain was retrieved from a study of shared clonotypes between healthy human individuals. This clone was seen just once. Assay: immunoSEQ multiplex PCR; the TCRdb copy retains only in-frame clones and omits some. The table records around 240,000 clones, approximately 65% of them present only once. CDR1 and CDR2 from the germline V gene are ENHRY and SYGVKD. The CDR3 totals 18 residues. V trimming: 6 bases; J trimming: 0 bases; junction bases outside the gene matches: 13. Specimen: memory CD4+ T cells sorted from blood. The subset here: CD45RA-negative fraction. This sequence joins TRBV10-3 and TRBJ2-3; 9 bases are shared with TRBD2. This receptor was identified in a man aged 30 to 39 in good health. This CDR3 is CAISQAGGLSSSTDTQYF. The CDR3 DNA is TGTGCCATCAGCCAAGCGGGAGGCCTATCCTCTAGCACAGATACGCAGTATTTT.